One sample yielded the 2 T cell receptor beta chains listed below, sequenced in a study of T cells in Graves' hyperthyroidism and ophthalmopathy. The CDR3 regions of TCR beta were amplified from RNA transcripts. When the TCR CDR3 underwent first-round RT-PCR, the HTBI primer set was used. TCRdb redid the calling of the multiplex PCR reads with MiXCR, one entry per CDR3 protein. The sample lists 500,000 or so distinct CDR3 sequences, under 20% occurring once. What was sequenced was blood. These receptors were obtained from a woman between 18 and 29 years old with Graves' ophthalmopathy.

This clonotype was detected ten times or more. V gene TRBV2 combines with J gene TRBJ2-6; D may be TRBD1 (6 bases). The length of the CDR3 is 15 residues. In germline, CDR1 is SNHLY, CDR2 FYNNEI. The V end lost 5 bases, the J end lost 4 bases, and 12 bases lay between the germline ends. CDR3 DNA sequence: TGTGCCAGCAGTCTTTGGGGGCCCGGGGCCAACGTCCTGACTTTC. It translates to CASSLWGPGANVLTF. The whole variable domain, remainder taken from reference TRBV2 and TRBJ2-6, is EPEVTQTPSHQVTQMGQEVILRCVPISNHLYFYWYRQILGQKVEFLVSFYNNEISEKSEIFDDQFSVERPDGSNFTLKIRSTKLEDSAMYFCASSLWGPGANVLTFGAGSRLTVL.

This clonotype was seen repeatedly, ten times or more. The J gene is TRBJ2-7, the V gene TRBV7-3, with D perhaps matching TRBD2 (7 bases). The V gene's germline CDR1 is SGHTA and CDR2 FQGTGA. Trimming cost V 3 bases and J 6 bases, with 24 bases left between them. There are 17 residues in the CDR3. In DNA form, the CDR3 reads TGTGCCAGCAGCTTGAAGGGGAAGGGGGGGCTTCCGCCCGAGCAGTACTTC. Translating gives CASSLKGKGGLPPEQYF.